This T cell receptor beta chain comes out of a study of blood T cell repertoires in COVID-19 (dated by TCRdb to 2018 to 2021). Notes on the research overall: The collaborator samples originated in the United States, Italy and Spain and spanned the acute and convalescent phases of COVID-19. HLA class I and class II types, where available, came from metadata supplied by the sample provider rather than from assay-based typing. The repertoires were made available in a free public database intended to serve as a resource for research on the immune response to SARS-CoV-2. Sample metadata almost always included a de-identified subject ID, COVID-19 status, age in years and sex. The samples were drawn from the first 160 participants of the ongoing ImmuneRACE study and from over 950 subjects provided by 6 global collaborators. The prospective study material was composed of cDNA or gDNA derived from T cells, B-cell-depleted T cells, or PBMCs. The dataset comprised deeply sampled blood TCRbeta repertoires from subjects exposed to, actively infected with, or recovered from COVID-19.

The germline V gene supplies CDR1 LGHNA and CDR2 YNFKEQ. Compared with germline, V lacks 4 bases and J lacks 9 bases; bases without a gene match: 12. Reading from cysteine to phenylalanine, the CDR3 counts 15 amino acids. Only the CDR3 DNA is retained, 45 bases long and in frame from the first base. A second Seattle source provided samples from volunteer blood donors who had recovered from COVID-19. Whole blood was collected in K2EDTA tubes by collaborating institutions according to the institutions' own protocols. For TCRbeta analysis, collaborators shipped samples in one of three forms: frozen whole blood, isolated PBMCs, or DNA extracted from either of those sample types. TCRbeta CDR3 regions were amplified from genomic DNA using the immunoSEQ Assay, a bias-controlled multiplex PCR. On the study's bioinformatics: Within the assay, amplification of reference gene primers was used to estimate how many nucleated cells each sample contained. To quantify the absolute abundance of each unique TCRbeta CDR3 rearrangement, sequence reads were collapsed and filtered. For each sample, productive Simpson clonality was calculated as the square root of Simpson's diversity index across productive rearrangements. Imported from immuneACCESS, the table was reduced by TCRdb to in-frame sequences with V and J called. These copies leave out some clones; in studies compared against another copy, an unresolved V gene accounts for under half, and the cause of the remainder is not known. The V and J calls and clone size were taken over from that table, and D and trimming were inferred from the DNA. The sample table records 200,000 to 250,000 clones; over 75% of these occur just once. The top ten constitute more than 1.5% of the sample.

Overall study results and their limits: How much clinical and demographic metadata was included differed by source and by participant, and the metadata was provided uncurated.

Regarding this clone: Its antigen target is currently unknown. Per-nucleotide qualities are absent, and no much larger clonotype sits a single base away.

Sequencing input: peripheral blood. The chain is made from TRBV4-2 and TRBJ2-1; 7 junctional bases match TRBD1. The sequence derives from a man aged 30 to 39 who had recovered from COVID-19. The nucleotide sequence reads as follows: TGTGCCAGCAGCCGAAATCGAGACAGGGCGGCTGAGCAGTTCTTC. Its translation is CASSRNRDRAAEQFF.